This T cell receptor (beta chain) is from a study of cytomegalovirus exposure and HLA in healthy donors. In germline, CDR1 is LGHNA, CDR2 YSLEER. This CDR3 contains 16 residues. V lost 2 bases to trimming and J lost 0 bases, with 11 bases between them. 13 Jbeta primers and 60 Vbeta primers were used for the PCR. Only in-frame clones appear in the TCRdb table, and some are missing; sequencing was by immunoSEQ multiplex PCR. Here the sample spans more than 80,000 clones, 55% to 65% being singletons. Sequenced input: PBMCs. The chain is built from TRBV4-3 and TRBJ1-3; no clear D. This clonotype originated in a middle-aged woman in good health and CMV-seropositive. The CDR3 DNA is TGCGCCAGCAGCCAACCCGCAACAGTCTCTGGAAACACCATATATTTT. It translates to CASSQPATVSGNTIYF.